This record covers a single TCR beta chain. The specificity of this receptor is unknown. No base qualities exist here, and no much larger clone lies one base off it. The data belong to a study of blood T cell repertoires in COVID-19 (dated by TCRdb to 2018 to 2021). A note on the overall study: Collaborator samples came from the United States, Italy and Spain and covered acute and convalescent phases of COVID-19. The material from the prospective study consisted of cDNA or gDNA derived from T cells, B-cell-depleted T cells, or PBMCs. Subjects who had been exposed to COVID-19, were actively infected with it, or had recovered from it provided the deeply sampled blood TCRbeta repertoires that made up the dataset. The repertoires were made available in a free public database intended to serve as a resource for research on the immune response to SARS-CoV-2. Samples were obtained from the ongoing ImmuneRACE study (first 160 participants) and from 1,254 subjects provided by 6 global collaborators. A de-identified subject ID, COVID-19 status, age in years and sex were almost always included in the sample metadata. Where available, HLA class I and class II types were obtained from metadata supplied by the sample provider rather than from assay-based typing.

What the work shows at the level of the full study, not this receptor alone: The quantity of clinical and demographic metadata differed by source and by participant and was supplied without curation.

Whole blood was collected in K2EDTA tubes by collaborating institutions according to the institutions' own protocols. Collaborator samples were shipped for TCRbeta analysis as frozen whole blood, isolated PBMCs, or DNA extracted from either sample type. There are 14 amino acids in the CDR3, from cysteine to phenylalanine inclusive. The kept DNA is CDR3 alone, 42 bases in frame from the first base. The CDR1 and CDR2 encoded by the germline V gene are MGHRA and YSYEKL. V is reduced by 0 bases and J by 9 bases, leaving a spacing of 12 bases between them. TCRbeta CDR3 regions were amplified from genomic DNA using the immunoSEQ Assay, a bias-controlled multiplex PCR. The paper's processing steps were these. Within the assay, amplification of reference gene primers was used to estimate how many nucleated cells each sample contained. To quantify the absolute abundance of each unique TCRbeta CDR3 rearrangement, sequence reads were collapsed and filtered. For each sample, productive Simpson clonality was calculated by taking the square root of Simpson's diversity index across productive rearrangements. Held by TCRdb, this immuneACCESS table contains in-frame sequences only and omits some clones. Under half of the omission traces to an unresolved V gene where checked; the cause of the rest is unknown. Clonal size and the V and J genes are those of that table, whereas D and trimming came from the DNA. Recorded for this sample are some 15,000 clones; 70% to 90% of them occurred a single time. The ten largest clones take up about 30% of the sample.

The origin of this receptor is a man aged 65-85 years in a cohort sampled during active COVID-19. The rearrangement combines TRBV4-1 with TRBJ2-1, with no confidently assigned D gene. Sequencing input: peripheral blood. For the CDR3, the sequence is CASSQDTEAVEQFF. The bases are TGCGCCAGCAGCCAAGACACAGAAGCAGTTGAGCAGTTCTTC.